Listed below are T cell receptor beta chains from one sample, sequenced in a study of control samples from healthy donors and cancer patients. Here immunoSEQ multiplex PCR was the method, and the copy in TCRdb shows in-frame clones only, minus some. This sample yields some 170,000 clones, of which approximately 94% are seen a single time; 14% belongs to the top ten. Source material: PBMCs. These TCRs come from a man in his sixties with colorectal cancer. CDR3s include the opening cysteine and the closing phenylalanine or tryptophan. The D gene is left open where the match is weak. Only some rows state a clone size, as once, few, many or a class for expanded clones.

>TRBV9|NA|TRBJ1-1|NA
CASSVGGAMNTEAFF
>TRBV30|NA|TRBJ1-2|NA
CAWSQEVEGYTF
>TRBV25-1|NA|TRBJ1-1|once
CASSGLSNTEAFF
>TRBV29-1|TRBD2|TRBJ2-1|NA
CSAGPSGIYNEQFF
>TRBV30|NA|TRBJ1-6|NA
CAWSAGSPPLHF
>TRBV7-9|NA|TRBJ1-1|NA
CASSKGGTEAFF
>TRBV5-1|NA|TRBJ2-1|NA
CASSPEADGTYNEQFF
>TRBV7-2|NA|TRBJ2-6|NA
CASSLGLLGPGANVLTF
>TRBV5-1|NA|TRBJ1-6|NA
CASSWDPSSYNSPLHF
>TRBV24-1|NA|TRBJ2-5|NA
CATSDGRHEQETQYF
>TRBV2|NA|TRBJ1-1|NA
CASIREAEAFF
>TRBV18|TRBD2|TRBJ2-1|NA
CASSPAAGDREQFF
>TRBV7-8|NA|TRBJ2-7|NA
CASSLAGGRSYEQYF
>TRBV5-1|NA|TRBJ1-2|NA
CASSPTRTDYGYTF
>TRBV19|NA|TRBJ1-2|NA
CASRQIAGGENYGYTF
>TRBV3-1/TRBV3-2|TRBD2|TRBJ2-2|NA
CASSPWTSGGGTGELFF
>TRBV6-5|NA|TRBJ1-1|NA
CASGREGTEAFF
>TRBV18|NA|TRBJ1-2|NA
CASSLRDIYGYTF
>TRBV6-2/TRBV6-3|NA|TRBJ2-7|NA
CASSLALWGLSYEQYF
>TRBV19|TRBD1|TRBJ2-7|once
CASSSRDRTYEQYF
>TRBV3-1/TRBV3-2|NA|TRBJ1-3|NA
CASSQGPGRNTIYF
>TRBV28|NA|TRBJ1-2|once
CASRAGTVQGYTF
>TRBV5-8|NA|TRBJ2-3|once
CASSSTRGTDTQYF
>TRBV7-2|TRBD1|TRBJ2-7|NA
CASSSGQVGGYEQYF
>TRBV6-5|NA|TRBJ1-4|NA
CASSYSVMGAGEKLFF
>TRBV2|NA|TRBJ1-5|NA
CASGFGVGQPQHF
>TRBV18|NA|TRBJ2-7|NA
CASSPTWGREGEQYF
>TRBV9|NA|TRBJ2-1|NA
CASSVVDRGNEQFF
>TRBV4-1|NA|TRBJ2-7|NA
CASSQPWTYEQYF
>TRBV4-3|TRBD2|TRBJ2-5|NA
CASSQDGLAGAETQYF
>TRBV11-2|TRBD2|TRBJ2-7|NA
CASSSPRGGYEQYF
>TRBV6-5|TRBD1|TRBJ2-5|NA
CASSRQGRETQYF
>TRBV6-5|NA|TRBJ2-3|NA
CASSGWSTDTQYF
>TRBV5-4|NA|TRBJ1-1|NA
CASSLGHLNTEAFF
>TRBV6-1|NA|TRBJ1-5|NA
CASSQDIRNQPQHF
>TRBV3-1/TRBV3-2|NA|TRBJ1-5|NA
CASSQGSAGGQPQHF
>TRBV24-1|NA|TRBJ2-2|NA
CATSDPGTGELFF
>TRBV5-1|NA|TRBJ1-1|NA
CASSLKVSSPNTEAFF
>TRBV19|NA|TRBJ1-6|NA
CASSMSSGGGNSPLHF
>TRBV18|TRBD1|TRBJ1-4|NA
CASSRDSNEKLFF
>TRBV2|TRBD1|TRBJ1-5|NA
CASSADRGGNQPQHF
>TRBV19|NA|TRBJ1-4|NA
CASSIDWDEEEKLFF
>TRBV24-1|NA|TRBJ1-2|once
CATSDLRIYGYTF
>TRBV11-3|NA|TRBJ2-7|NA
CASSLQGYEQYF
>TRBV7-9|NA|TRBJ2-7|NA
CASSLISSGILEQYF
>TRBV27|TRBD1|TRBJ1-5|once
CASSAYLPDREHQPQHF
>TRBV6-2/TRBV6-3|TRBD1|TRBJ1-2|NA
CASSYSTGGNGYTF
>TRBV3-1/TRBV3-2|NA|TRBJ2-4|NA
CASSQGPKNIQYF